The sequence of this T cell receptor beta chain was determined in a study of metastatic and nonmetastatic thyroid tumors. Across the whole study: Blood and tumor or nodule tissue repertoires from malignant and benign thyroid patients were compared.

TCRdb re-called clones via MiXCR from the PCR reads. The table includes around 40,000 clones, 17% detected once. This clone appeared many times. Other DNA sequences in this specimen translate into the identical CDR3. Patients had received no treatment of any kind before thyroid surgery. V dropped 5 bases and J dropped 4; count of bases not matched to a gene: 5. CDR1 and CDR2 (germline): WNHNN, SYGVQD (reference sequence). The CDR3 has 15 amino acids. The V and J genes are TRBV10-1 and TRBJ2-2; 9 positions match TRBD1. The sample taken for sequencing was blood. The receptor's source is a male donor with papillary thyroid cancer or a benign thyroid nodule (not recorded which). Some clones in this sample may be carry-over from other donors' samples. The CDR3 spells CASSTGTGLTGELFF. Here the CDR3 DNA reads TGCGCCAGCAGTACCGGGACAGGGCTCACCGGGGAGCTGTTTTTT.